The T cell receptor (beta chain) described here comes from a study of T cell responses to AZD1222 COVID-19 vaccine. Measured with immunoSEQ multiplex PCR; TCRdb has only the in-frame clones, and not every one. The sample lists about 200,000 clones; about 89% were seen once. Researchers grouped second doses given at about 4 or about 12 weeks into one pool. The germline V gene has CDR1 SEHNR and CDR2 FQNEAQ (reference sequence). CDR3 length: 14 amino acids. V dropped 5 bases and J dropped 1; count of bases not matched to a gene: 4. Study-wide results and caveats: Two AZD1222 administrations were followed by greater Spike-specific TCR breadth and depth. Possibly, clonal diversity was underestimated; donors were largely white British and included more females. At study baseline, merely five or six AZD1222 recipients were seropositive.

Concerning this clone: Antigen specificity is unknown.

The TCR sequence derives from an adult who received the AZD1222 COVID-19 vaccine. Sequenced material: peripheral blood, taken 28 days after the second AZD1222 dose. V usage is TRBV7-9 and J usage is TRBJ1-1, with 7 positions matching TRBD1. The CDR3 loop reads CASSLRGENTEAFF. The CDR3 DNA reads TGTGCCAGCAGCCTCAGGGGGGAGAACACTGAAGCTTTCTTT.